This T cell receptor beta chain originates from a study of sequential checkpoint blockade in melanoma. This CDR3 has 17 residues. V shed 4 bases, J shed 1 base, and the junction held 8 bases outside the gene matches. CDR1 is SGHKS, CDR2 YYEKEE, per germline (reference sequence). Profiling relied on immunoSEQ multiplex PCR, and the TCRdb table lists in-frame clones only, not all of them. The sample has fewer than 15,000 clones, approximately 79% seen once. Treatment defined: randomized to nivolumab then ipilimumab (arm A) or the reverse (arm B). None of the patients previously received DNA-damaging chemotherapy.

V usage is TRBV5-5 and J usage is TRBJ1-4; TRBD1 matches 9 bases. The material was CD8+ T cells sorted from blood (inferred from file names), obtained from a patient given nivolumab and ipilimumab in sequence. This clonotype was obtained from a human patient with melanoma. Some clones in this sample may be carry-over from other donors' samples. CDR3 coding DNA: TGTGCCAGCAGCGAGGACAGGGGCTATGGAACTAATGAAAAACTGTTTTTT. Translating it yields CASSEDRGYGTNEKLFF.